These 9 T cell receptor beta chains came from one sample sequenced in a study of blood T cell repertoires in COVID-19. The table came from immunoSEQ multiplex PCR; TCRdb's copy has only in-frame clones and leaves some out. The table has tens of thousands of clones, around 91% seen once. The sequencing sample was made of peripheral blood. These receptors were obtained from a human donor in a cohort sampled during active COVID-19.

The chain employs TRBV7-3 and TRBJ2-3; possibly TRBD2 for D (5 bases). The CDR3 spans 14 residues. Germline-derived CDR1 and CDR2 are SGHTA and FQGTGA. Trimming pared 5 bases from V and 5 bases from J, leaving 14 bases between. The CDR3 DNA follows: TGTGCCAGCAGCCAAAATCCCGCGGGAGATACGCAGTATTTT. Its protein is CASSQNPAGDTQYF. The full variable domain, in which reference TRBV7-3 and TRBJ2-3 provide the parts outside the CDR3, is GAGVSQTPSNKVTEKGKYVELRCDPISGHTALYWYRQSLGQGPEFLIYFQGTGAADDSGLPNDRFFAVRPEGSVSTLKIQRTERGDSAVYLCASSQNPAGDTQYFGPGTRLTVL.

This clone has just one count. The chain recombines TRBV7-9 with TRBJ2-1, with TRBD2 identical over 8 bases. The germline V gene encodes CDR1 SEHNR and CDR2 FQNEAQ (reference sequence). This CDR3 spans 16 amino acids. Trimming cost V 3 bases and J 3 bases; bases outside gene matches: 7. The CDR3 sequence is CASSFAPAGVYNEQFF. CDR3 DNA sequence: TGTGCCAGCAGCTTTGCCCCAGCGGGAGTCTACAATGAGCAGTTCTTC.

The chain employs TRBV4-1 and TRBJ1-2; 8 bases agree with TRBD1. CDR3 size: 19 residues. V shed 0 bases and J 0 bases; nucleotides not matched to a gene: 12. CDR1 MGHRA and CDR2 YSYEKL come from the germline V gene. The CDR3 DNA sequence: TGCGCCAGCAGCCAAGAAAGGGTGGACAGGGCCACCCCTAACTATGGCTACACCTTC. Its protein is CASSQERVDRATPNYGYTF.

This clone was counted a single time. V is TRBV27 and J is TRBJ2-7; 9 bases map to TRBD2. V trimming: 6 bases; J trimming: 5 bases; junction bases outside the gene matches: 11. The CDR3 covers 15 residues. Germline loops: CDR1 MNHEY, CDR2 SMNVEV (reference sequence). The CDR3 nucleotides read TGTGCCAGCAGGGACAGTAGCGGGAGTAGGGACGAGCAGTACTTC. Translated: CASRDSSGSRDEQYF.

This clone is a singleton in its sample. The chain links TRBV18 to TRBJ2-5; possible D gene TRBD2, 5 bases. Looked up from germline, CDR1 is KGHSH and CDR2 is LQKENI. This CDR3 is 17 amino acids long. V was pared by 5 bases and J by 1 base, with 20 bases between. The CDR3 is CASSARPGWASQETQYF. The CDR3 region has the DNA TGTGCCAGCTCAGCACGGCCGGGGTGGGCAAGCCAAGAGACCCAGTACTTC.

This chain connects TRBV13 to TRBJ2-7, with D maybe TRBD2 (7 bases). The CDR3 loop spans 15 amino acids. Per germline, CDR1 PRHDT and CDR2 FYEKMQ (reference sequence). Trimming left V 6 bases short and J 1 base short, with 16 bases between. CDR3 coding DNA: TGTGCCAGCAGTTCCCTGGGGGGGCGGTCCTACGAGCAGTACTTC. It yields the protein CASSSLGGRSYEQYF.

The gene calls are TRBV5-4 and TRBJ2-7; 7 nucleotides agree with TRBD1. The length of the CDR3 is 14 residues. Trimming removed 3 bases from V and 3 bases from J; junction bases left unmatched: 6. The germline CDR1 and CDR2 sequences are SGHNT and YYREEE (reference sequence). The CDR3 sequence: CASSYGQADYEQYF. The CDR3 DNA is TGTGCCAGCAGCTACGGACAGGCCGACTACGAGCAGTACTTC.

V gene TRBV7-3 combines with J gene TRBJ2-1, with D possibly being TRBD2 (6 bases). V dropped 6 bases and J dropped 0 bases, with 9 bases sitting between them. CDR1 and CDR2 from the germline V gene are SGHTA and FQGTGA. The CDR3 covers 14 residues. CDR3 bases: TGTGCCAGCAGTTCCGGGGGCTCCTACAATGAGCAGTTCTTC. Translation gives CASSSGGSYNEQFF.

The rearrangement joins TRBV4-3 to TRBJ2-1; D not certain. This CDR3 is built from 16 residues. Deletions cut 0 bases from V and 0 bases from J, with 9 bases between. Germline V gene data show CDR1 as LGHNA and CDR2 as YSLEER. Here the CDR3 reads CASSQDTRNSYNEQFF. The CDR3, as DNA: TGCGCCAGCAGCCAAGATACCAGAAACTCCTACAATGAGCAGTTCTTC.